A single sample gave rise to the 31 T cell receptor beta chains below, sequenced in a study of OX40 agonist ivuxolimab in advanced cancers. Profiled with immunoSEQ multiplex PCR; TCRdb holds only in-frame clones, not every one. Of 90,000 to 150,000 clones in the sample, 75% to 90% are singletons; the top ten hold under 0.7%. The sample was CD4+ or CD8+ T cells sorted from blood, taken in a trial of the OX40 agonist ivuxolimab. The receptors come from an adult with an advanced solid tumor such as melanoma, head and neck, liver or kidney cancer.

J is TRBJ1-4 and V is TRBV5-1, with D unresolved. The V end was cut by 0 bases, the J end by 4 bases, with 7 bases between. Germline loops: CDR1 SGHRS, CDR2 YFSETQ. This CDR3 comprises 14 residues. As DNA, the CDR3 is TGCGCCAGCAGCTTGGTGAACAGTAATGAAAAACTGTTTTTT. Its translation is CASSLVNSNEKLFF.

This clone was counted once. The rearrangement links TRBV10-1 to TRBJ2-5; tentatively, D is TRBD2 (5 bases). CDR3 length: 16 residues. Trimming stripped 1 base from V and 5 bases from J, with 17 bases between. CDR1 and CDR2 from the germline V gene are WNHNN and SYGVQD (reference sequence). CDR3 sequence: CASSEYGKPGSETQYF. The CDR3 DNA follows: TGCGCCAGCAGTGAGTACGGGAAGCCAGGCAGCGAGACCCAGTACTTC.

The chain joins TRBV2 to TRBJ2-5, with TRBD1 as a possible D gene (5 bases). V was clipped by 7 bases and J by 1 base, with 13 bases between them. This CDR3 region has 14 residues. Per germline, CDR1 SNHLY and CDR2 FYNNEI. The CDR3 DNA reads TGTGCCAGCAAGCAGACAGCTATCCAAGAGACCCAGTACTTC. Its protein is CASKQTAIQETQYF. The full variable domain, with the rest looked up from reference TRBV2 and TRBJ2-5, is EPEVTQTPSHQVTQMGQEVILRCVPISNHLYFYWYRQILGQKVEFLVSFYNNEISEKSEIFDDQFSVERPDGSNFTLKIRSTKLEDSAMYFCASKQTAIQETQYFGPGTRLLVL.

The gene calls are TRBV18 and TRBJ2-1, with D hard to call. Looked up from germline, CDR1 is KGHSH and CDR2 is LQKENI. The V end lost 2 bases, the J end lost 7 bases, and 15 bases lay between the germline ends. This CDR3 has 15 residues. CDR3 nucleotides: TGTGCCAGCTCACCAGCCTCTGGACGGCAGAATGAGCAGTTCTTC. Amino acid sequence: CASSPASGRQNEQFF.

The chain carries TRBV7-2 and TRBJ1-2; 8 nucleotides agree with TRBD1. V lost 5 bases to trimming and J lost 3 bases; unmatched junction nucleotides: 2. This CDR3 is built from 13 residues. From germline, CDR1 is SGHTA and CDR2 FQGNSA. This CDR3 reads CASSMTGDYGYTF. The CDR3 nucleotides are TGTGCCAGCAGCATGACAGGGGACTATGGCTACACCTTC.

This chain connects TRBV28 to TRBJ2-7; D call uncertain. The CDR3 is 11 amino acids. V shed 5 bases and J shed 7 bases, with 9 bases lying between them. The germline gives CDR1 MDHEN, CDR2 SYDVKM. CDR3 sequence: CASSPNLEQYF. CDR3 coding DNA: TGTGCCAGCAGTCCGAACTTAGAGCAGTACTTC.

Regarding this clone: Other DNA sequences from this sample encode an identical CDR3 as well. The chain uses TRBV6-5 and TRBJ1-1; tentative D call: TRBD1 (6 bases). This CDR3 spans 15 amino acids. Per germline, CDR1 MNHEY and CDR2 SVGAGI. V was trimmed by 5 bases and J by 5 bases, leaving 18 bases between them. CDR3 protein: CASSKGGRSMTEAFF. CDR3 bases: TGTGCCAGCAGTAAGGGGGGTCGGTCCATGACTGAAGCTTTCTTT.

V usage is TRBV7-3 and J usage is TRBJ1-1, with D perhaps TRBD1 (5 bases). V lost 5 bases and J 0 bases, leaving 10 bases between the germline ends. CDR3 length equals 14 residues. From germline, CDR1 is SGHTA and CDR2 FQGTGA. The CDR3 DNA reads TGTGCCAGCAGCCGGGACGGCTTGAACACTGAAGCTTTCTTT. Residues: CASSRDGLNTEAFF.

The chain links TRBV30 to TRBJ1-3; D is uncertain. Germline V gene data show CDR1 as GTSNPN and CDR2 as SVGIG (reference sequence). This CDR3 is built from 11 residues. V was clipped by 5 bases and J by 6 bases, with 8 bases between them. The CDR3 protein is CAWGEQNTIYF. CDR3 DNA sequence: TGTGCCTGGGGAGAGCAAAACACCATATATTTT.

This clone came up once. For the CDR3, the DNA is TGTGCCAGCAGTGAAGCCCGGACTAGCGGGGGGGATAGGGAGACCCAGTACTTC. This codes for CASSEARTSGGDRETQYF. The chain uses TRBV6-1 and TRBJ2-5; 15 bases match TRBD2. V lost 0 bases, J lost 5 bases, and 7 bases stayed unmatched. Germline CDR1 reads MNHNS; CDR2 reads SASEGT. This CDR3 contains 18 residues.

This clone showed up just once. The chain employs TRBV7-3 and TRBJ2-1; TRBD2 matches 8 bases. The CDR3 runs 16 residues. Germline V CDR1 and CDR2: SGHTA, FQGTGA. With V trimmed by 1 base and J by 4 bases, 6 bases remained unmatched. The CDR3 loop is CASSLNRAGAYNEQFF. The CDR3 region has the DNA TGTGCCAGCAGCTTAAACAGAGCGGGGGCTTACAATGAGCAGTTCTTC.

The chain is built from TRBV7-6 and TRBJ2-7; 8 nucleotides align to TRBD2. The CDR3 covers 13 residues. Germline assignment: CDR1 SGHVS and CDR2 FNYEAQ. J was trimmed by 7 bases and V by 5 bases; bases with no gene match: 7. This CDR3 reads CASSVQRGLEQYF. The CDR3 DNA reads as TGTGCCAGCAGCGTTCAGCGGGGGTTAGAGCAGTACTTC. Using reference TRBV7-6 and TRBJ2-7 for the parts outside the CDR3, the full variable domain is GAGVSQSPRYKVTKRGQDVALRCDPISGHVSLYWYRQALGQGPEFLTYFNYEAQQDKSGLPNDRFSAERPEGSISTLTIQRTEQRDSAMYRCASSVQRGLEQYFGPGTRLTVT.

The rearrangement links TRBV19 to TRBJ1-1, with 8 bases lining up with TRBD1. Losses at the gene ends were 4 bases for V and 5 bases for J; bases not matched to a gene: 9. Germline V gene sequence: CDR1 LNHDA, CDR2 SQIVND (reference sequence). This CDR3 has 15 residues. The CDR3 spells CASSTGQGAETEAFF. DNA for the CDR3: TGTGCCAGTAGTACTGGTCAGGGGGCGGAGACTGAAGCTTTCTTT.

This sequence joins TRBV6-6 and TRBJ1-1, with 7 bases lining up with TRBD1. J was trimmed by 5 bases and V by 6 bases; bases with no gene match: 9. Germline CDR1 reads MNHNY; CDR2 reads SVGAGI (reference sequence). This CDR3 is 14 amino acids long. The CDR3 nucleotides read TGTGCCAGCAGGTCCGGACAGGTAGGAACTGAAGCTTTCTTT. This encodes CASRSGQVGTEAFF.

This clone was seen more than once but under ten times. The chain is built from TRBV30 and TRBJ2-7; 7 nucleotides match TRBD2. This CDR3 is built from 14 residues. Germline V gene sequence: CDR1 GTSNPN, CDR2 SVGIG (reference sequence). Trimming took 4 bases from V and 6 from J; bases not matched to a gene: 12. CDR3 DNA sequence: TGTGCCTGGACAAACGGGGGAGCGGGGCTCGAGCAGTACTTC. Translation gives CAWTNGGAGLEQYF.

The genes are TRBV5-1 and TRBJ2-3, with D possibly matching TRBD2 (6 bases). The CDR3 totals 15 residues. V lost 4 bases and J 5 bases, leaving 17 bases between the germline ends. The V gene's germline CDR1 is SGHRS and CDR2 YFSETQ. CDR3 amino acids: CASSPTGLGGDTQYF. The CDR3 DNA sequence: TGCGCCAGCAGCCCCACGGGACTCGGAGGAGATACGCAGTATTTT. Complete variable domain (other parts from reference TRBV5-1 and TRBJ2-3): KAGVTQTPRYLIKTRGQQVTLSCSPISGHRSVSWYQQTPGQGLQFLFEYFSETQRNKGNFPGRFSGRQFSNSRSEMNVSTLELGDSALYLCASSPTGLGGDTQYFGPGTRLTVL.

The V and J genes are TRBV28 and TRBJ2-1; 7 nucleotides line up with TRBD1. The trim removed 3 bases at V and 8 bases at J, leaving 1 base unmatched. This CDR3 has 12 amino acids. The germline V gene has CDR1 MDHEN and CDR2 SYDVKM. CDR3 in amino acids: CASSFGQDEQFF. CDR3 coding DNA: TGTGCCAGCAGTTTTGGACAGGATGAGCAGTTCTTC. Supplemented by reference TRBV28 and TRBJ2-1, the full variable domain reads DVKVTQSSRYLVKRTGEKVFLECVQDMDHENMFWYRQDPGLGLRLIYFSYDVKMKEKGDIPEGYSVSREKKERFSLILESASTNQTSMYLCASSFGQDEQFFGPGTRLTVL.

The chain joins TRBV6-5 to TRBJ2-7; 11 bases are shared with TRBD1. Germline loops: CDR1 MNHEY, CDR2 SVGAGI. Unmatched junction bases numbered 2, after V lost 6 bases and J lost 4 bases. The CDR3 sequence is 13 residues long. The CDR3 nucleotides read TGTGCCAGCAGGGGACAGGGGGTTTACGAGCAGTACTTC. Amino acids: CASRGQGVYEQYF.

The V call is TRBV20-1, the J call TRBJ1-2; D is uncertain. V gave up 5 bases and J gave up 8 bases, with 12 bases separating them. Germline CDR1 and CDR2: DFQATT and SNEGSKA (reference sequence). The CDR3 is made up of 11 amino acids. CDR3 amino acids: CSAGPPQGYTF. The CDR3 DNA sequence: TGCAGTGCTGGCCCTCCCCAAGGCTACACCTTC.

The chain's CDR3 is CASSPIMNTEAFF. DNA for the CDR3: TGTGCCAGTAGCCCCATTATGAACACTGAAGCTTTCTTT. The chain couples TRBV19 to TRBJ1-1; no clear D gene. V lost 6 bases to trimming and J lost 0 bases, with 8 bases between them. Germline-derived CDR1 and CDR2 are LNHDA and SQIVND (reference sequence). CDR3 size: 13 residues.

The rearrangement uses TRBV6-5 and TRBJ2-5; no firm D call. Between the trimmed V and J ends, which lost 5 bases and 6 bases, there was a span of 16 bases. CDR3 length: 14 amino acids. Looked up from germline, CDR1 is MNHEY and CDR2 is SVGAGI. CDR3 nucleotides: TGTGCCAGCAGTCACGACACCGAGTTGAAGACCCAGTACTTC. It translates to CASSHDTELKTQYF.

V usage is TRBV7-9 and J usage is TRBJ2-5, with D perhaps being TRBD1 or TRBD2 (5 bases each). The V and J ends lost 1 base and 4 bases respectively, with 10 bases between them. CDR3 length equals 14 residues. Germline V CDR1 and CDR2: SEHNR, FQNEAQ (reference sequence). This CDR3 reads CASSLGGVGETQYF. DNA for the CDR3: TGTGCCAGCAGCTTAGGAGGGGTAGGAGAGACCCAGTACTTC.

V and J are TRBV27 and TRBJ1-2, with a weak D call TRBD1 (5 bases). V lost 4 bases and J lost 6, with 18 bases in between. CDR3 length: 15 amino acids. Germline CDR1 MNHEY, CDR2 SMNVEV (reference sequence). The CDR3 nucleotides are TGTGCCAGCAGTTCCCTGGGACCGGTGCAGCATGGCTACACCTTC. Translation gives CASSSLGPVQHGYTF.

This chain connects TRBV9 to TRBJ1-1; D ambiguous. This CDR3 comprises 14 residues. Germline V CDR1 and CDR2: SGDLS, YYNGEE. With 0 bases removed from V and 1 base from J, the gap between germline ends came to 7 bases. The CDR3 sequence is CASSVEGGNTEAFF. The CDR3 DNA is TGTGCCAGCAGCGTAGAGGGAGGGAACACTGAAGCTTTCTTT.

The rearrangement joins TRBV5-1 to TRBJ2-5; TRBD2 aligns across 12 bases. After removal of 4 bases from V and 4 bases from J, the junction contained 5 bases not matched to a gene. The CDR3 is 15 residues long. Germline lookup yields CDR1 SGHRS and CDR2 YFSETQ. The CDR3 nucleotides are TGCGCCAGCAGCAGGACTAGCGGGGAAGGAGAGACCCAGTACTTC. Its protein product is CASSRTSGEGETQYF.

This clone was counted only a few times. The gene calls are TRBV18 and TRBJ2-1; D is possibly TRBD2 (6 bases). V was trimmed by 6 bases and J by 10 bases, leaving 19 bases between them. The CDR3 runs 14 residues. Germline V gene data show CDR1 as KGHSH and CDR2 as LQKENI. The CDR3: CASSPFRGRDEQFF. The CDR3, as DNA: TGTGCCAGCTCTCCTTTCCGGGGGAGAGACGAGCAGTTCTTC.

This clone was seen a single time. V is TRBV28 and J is TRBJ1-4, with D possibly being TRBD1 (6 bases). Germline V CDR1 and CDR2: MDHEN, SYDVKM. V was cut by 6 bases and J by 2 bases, with 10 bases left in between. This CDR3 is built from 14 residues. In nucleotides, the CDR3 is TGTGCCAGCAGCAAAGGGGGTACTAATGAAAAACTGTTTTTT. It yields the protein CASSKGGTNEKLFF.

The rearrangement joins TRBV28 to TRBJ2-1, with 7 bases identical to TRBD2. Germline V gene sequence: CDR1 MDHEN, CDR2 SYDVKM. This CDR3 is built from 16 residues. With 4 bases clipped from V and 6 bases from J, the junction kept 12 bases outside the gene matches. DNA of the CDR3: TGTGCCAGCAGTTCAGGACTAGAGGCTCGAGGCAATGAGCAGTTCTTC. Translation: CASSSGLEARGNEQFF.

The chain has TRBV7-9 and TRBJ2-5, with 10 bases identical to TRBD2. This CDR3 contains 16 residues. The ends lost 4 bases at V and 5 bases at J; junction bases unmatched: 10. CDR1 is SEHNR and CDR2 is FQNEAQ in the germline V gene (reference sequence). DNA for the CDR3: TGTGCCAGCAGCTCCTTGGAGCGGGGGGGCCGGGAGACCCAGTACTTC. Its translation is CASSSLERGGRETQYF.

The chain recombines TRBV21-1 with TRBJ1-2; the DNA was not compared with TRBD1, the D call given in the table. TRBV21-1 is a pseudogene. CDR3 length: 18 amino acids. CDR3 sequence reads: CASSKRQGKHTRENGYTF. CDR3 coding DNA: TGTGCCAGCAGCAAACGGCAGGGAAAACACACAAGGGAAAATGGCTACACCTTC.

The chain uses TRBV19 and TRBJ1-6; the D is unclear. Germline V gives CDR1 LNHDA, CDR2 SQIVND (reference sequence). V was trimmed by 6 bases and J by 7 bases, leaving 13 bases between them. The CDR3 runs to 14 residues. CDR3 bases: TGTGCCAGTAGAAACAGAGACGTCAATTCACCCCTCCACTTT. It specifies CASRNRDVNSPLHF.